This T cell receptor (beta chain) is from a study of response to subunit inactivated influenza vaccine. MiXCR was run by TCRdb on the RT-PCR reads, yielding one entry per CDR3 protein. The sample shows hundreds of thousands of distinct CDR3 sequences, 12% to 15% of them seen only once. A note on this clonotype: Its specificity is not known.

This CDR3 contains 15 residues. V lost 5 bases and J lost 3, with 14 bases in between. From germline, CDR1 is SGHTA and CDR2 FQGNSA. The study, taken as a whole, reports: After each seasonal influenza vaccination, few new T cells are recruited, the authors suggested.

This sequence joins TRBV7-2 and TRBJ2-1; D gene unclear. Sequenced material: PBMCs from blood, taken 14 to 15 days before vaccination. The clonotype was recovered from a man aged 45-65 years who received an inactivated influenza vaccine. CDR3 nucleotides: TGTGCCAGCAGCCGGCCTGGTTCCCTCTACAATGAGCAGTTCTTC. This codes for CASSRPGSLYNEQFF.